What follows is one T cell receptor beta chain and its context. The antigen it binds to is not known. Base qualities are missing; no much larger clone stands one base away. This specimen's time point label, per the study, means: blood 4 weeks post-SBRT, at nephrectomy. The treatment or condition label here, explained by the study, means: 15 Gy SBRT to primary tumor, nephrectomy 4 weeks later. The samples were drawn from a clinical trial, where primary renal cell carcinomas were treated with 15 Gy of stereotactic body radiation therapy and then removed by nephrectomy 4 weeks afterward. To follow tumor-enriched clonotypes, peripheral blood was collected serially from radiation-treated patients at baseline and again at 2 weeks and 4 weeks after SBRT. Every patient's renal cell carcinoma showed clear cell pathology. Genomic DNA for TCR sequencing was prepared using the QIAamp DNA Blood Mini Kit (Qiagen). Only samples passing all quality control checks were included in the analyses.

These data are taken from a study of radiation and T cells in renal cell carcinoma (dated by TCRdb to about 2020). For context, the study as a whole: TCR beta sequencing covered approximately 51 samples in total, comprising some 25 tumors and around 27 peripheral blood samples. The final blood draw was performed at 4 weeks after radiation, at the same time as nephrectomy. Across all 53 samples, over 4,000,000 unique CDR3 nucleotide sequences encoding roughly 2.7 million unique CDR3 amino acid sequences were identified. Summary of the overall study and its limitations: With a single-armed trial design, the study had no way to address how radiation dose or scheduling affects the TCR repertoire. Because pretreatment tumor biopsies were not available, the baseline intratumoral presence of clonotypes could not be determined. Blood repertoire dynamics were not followed beyond 4 weeks after treatment. An increase in top tumor clonotypes in blood was observed from baseline to 2 weeks post-radiation, followed by contraction by 4 weeks, which was taken to suggest transient expansion of tumor-resident clones.

The CDR3 holds 16 amino acids from the cysteine to the phenylalanine. CDR3 DNA only is kept here, 48 bases in frame from base 1. Trimming removed 3 bases from V and 1 base from J, leaving 14 bases between the germline ends. Taken from the germline V gene, the CDR1 and CDR2 loops are KGHSH and LQKENI. Following the manufacturer's recommendations, the immunoSEQ kit was used to generate TCR beta libraries from genomic DNA. To prepare libraries, a first multiplex PCR with proprietary primers was run, followed by a second PCR that added unique barcodes, and a bead cleanup was done after each round. Each sample batch included a kit-provided positive control reaction and a negative control reaction. The final libraries were assessed on an Agilent 4200 TapeStation D1000 ScreenTape, pooled by volume, and quantified by qPCR. An Illumina NextSeq500 fitted with a MidOutput 150-cycle cartridge performed the sequencing, running 156 Read1 cycles and 15 Index1 cycles with the kit's custom primers. The pooled library was loaded at around 0.93 pM with around 22% PhiX control spiked in. As for how the authors treated the data: Vendor-processed data were analyzed in R, and a clonotype was defined as all T cells sharing the same CDR3 nucleotide sequence. In the clone abundance analyses, frequencies were normalized to the 10,000 most abundant clones in each sample. Public T cell clones, which averaged fewer than five per sample, were removed prior to analysis. An abundance difference of at least 32-fold between compartments was the criterion for calling clonotypes tumor-enriched or baseline blood-enriched. Clonotypes expanded or contracted between blood time points were identified with a beta-binomial differential abundance model. Tumor-blood repertoire similarity was measured with the Baroni-Urbani and Buser coefficient, and groups were compared using two-tailed Wilcoxon tests in R. TCRdb stores this immuneACCESS table with in-frame sequences only. Part of the clones is absent; in the studies checked, under half of the shortfall reflects unresolved V genes, and no reason is known for the rest. That table is the source of V, J and clone size, and D and trimming were worked out from the DNA. The sample records under 100,000 clones, roughly 80% of which are singletons. The ten largest clones add up to around 9.4% of the sample.

This receptor was taken from a man aged 45-65 years with renal cell carcinoma. Here the sequenced sample was blood, taken from a patient whose treatment included radiotherapy and nephrectomy. This receptor chain uses TRBV18 and TRBJ2-3, with no confidently assigned D gene. The base sequence is TGTGCCAGCTCACCTTCTTCGACCCGCGGCACAGATACGCAGTATTTT. It specifies CASSPSSTRGTDTQYF.